The T cell receptor (beta chain) under discussion was sequenced for a study of blood T cell repertoires in COVID-19. Study-level information: Nucleic acid was either cDNA or gDNA, and it came from T cells, B-cell-depleted T cells, or PBMCs.

CDR1 MNHEY and CDR2 SMNVEV come from the germline V gene (reference sequence). The junction had 10 bases not matched to a gene; V was cut back by 6 bases and J by 8 bases. This CDR3 region has 14 residues. The method was immunoSEQ multiplex PCR; TCRdb's version includes in-frame clones alone and lacks a portion of them. The repertoire holds about 280,000 clones, with about 87% as singletons. The receptor's source is a woman in her 30s with acute COVID-19. Sequencing input: PBMCs or T cells enriched from blood (not recorded which). V gene TRBV27 combines with J gene TRBJ1-5; TRBD1 matches at 7 bases. CDR3 residues: CASSSLTGMKPQHF. As DNA, the CDR3 is TGTGCCAGCAGCTCCCTGACAGGGATGAAGCCCCAGCATTTT.